Below, 13 T cell receptor beta chains from the same sample are listed, as sequenced in a study of blood T cell repertoires in COVID-19. Generated by immunoSEQ multiplex PCR, the TCRdb table keeps only in-frame clones and is missing some. The sample has roughly 40,000 clones, 90% seen once. Sequenced sample: peripheral blood. These receptors all come from a human donor in a cohort sampled during active COVID-19.

The rearrangement uses TRBV7-2 and TRBJ2-7; 7 positions match TRBD1. The CDR3 covers 16 residues. The V segment lost 4 bases and the J segment 5 bases; nucleotides outside the gene matches: 14. Germline V gene lookup returns CDR1 SGHTA and CDR2 FQGNSA. This CDR3 is CASSSAATGVRNEQYF. The CDR3 DNA reads as TGTGCCAGCAGCTCGGCAGCAACAGGGGTTAGAAACGAGCAGTACTTC.

This chain's CDR3 is CASSYFARGNEQFF. The CDR3 nucleotides read TGTGCCAGCAGTTACTTCGCCAGGGGGAATGAGCAGTTCTTC. This sequence joins TRBV6-2 or TRBV6-3 and TRBJ2-1; TRBD1 matches 7 bases. The CDR3 extends over 14 amino acids. Germline assignment: CDR1 MNHEY and CDR2 SVGEGT. J was trimmed by 7 bases and V by 1 base; bases with no gene match: 4.

The chain combines TRBV28 with TRBJ1-4, with 11 bases aligning to TRBD1. V was clipped by 3 bases and J by 5 bases; unmatched bases: 2. Germline CDR1 is MDHEN and CDR2 is SYDVKM. This CDR3 comprises 15 residues. The CDR3 here is CASSFWDRGNEKLFF. Written as DNA, the CDR3 is TGTGCCAGCAGTTTTTGGGACAGGGGGAATGAAAAACTGTTTTTT.

The chain recombines TRBV2 with TRBJ1-5, with D possibly being TRBD1 (6 bases). Trimming removed 6 bases from V and 4 bases from J, with 10 bases in between. The CDR3 contains 13 residues. Per germline, CDR1 SNHLY and CDR2 FYNNEI. CDR3 DNA: TGTGCCAGCAGACAGGGATTAAATCAGCCCCAGCATTTT. Its protein product is CASRQGLNQPQHF.

The V call is TRBV6-5, the J call TRBJ1-4; D may be TRBD1 (5 bases). Trimming removed 7 bases at V and 2 bases at J, with 14 bases between. This CDR3 has 15 residues. CDR1 is MNHEY, CDR2 SVGAGI, per germline. The CDR3: CASTQRRQTNEKLFF. The CDR3 DNA is TGTGCCAGCACCCAAAGACGACAGACTAATGAAAAACTGTTTTTT.

This clone has just one count. The DNA for the CDR3 is TGTGCCAGCAGCGTAGGAACAGGGGGGTACAATGAGCAGTTCTTC. This codes for CASSVGTGGYNEQFF. This chain joins TRBV9 and TRBJ2-1, with 8 bases identical to TRBD1. V dropped 0 bases and J dropped 4; count of bases not matched to a gene: 3. The length of the CDR3 is 15 residues. Germline CDR1 SGDLS, CDR2 YYNGEE.

In this sample, this clone turned up a few times. The chain joins TRBV7-9 to TRBJ2-7; weak D call: TRBD2 (5 bases). CDR1 and CDR2 (germline): SEHNR, FQNEAQ (reference sequence). Trimming shortened V by 5 bases and J by 7 bases, and 12 bases separated the two germline ends. This CDR3 is built from 12 residues. CDR3: CASSPRSGEQYF. CDR3 in DNA: TGTGCCAGCAGCCCCCGGTCGGGAGAGCAGTACTTC.

The chain employs TRBV5-4 and TRBJ2-1, with 7 bases matching TRBD2. The J segment lost 7 bases and the V segment lost 3 bases, leaving 19 bases of the junction unmatched. The CDR3 covers 18 residues. Germline loops: CDR1 SGHNT, CDR2 YYREEE (reference sequence). The CDR3 DNA follows: TGTGCCAGCAGCTCCTACAAACCCTTGGCGGGAGTAGGAAATGAGCAGTTCTTC. Translation gives CASSSYKPLAGVGNEQFF. The full variable domain, rest sourced from reference TRBV5-4 and TRBJ2-1, is ETGVTQSPTHLIKTRGQQVTLRCSSQSGHNTVSWYQQALGQGPQFIFQYYREEENGRGNFPPRFSGLQFPNYSSELNVNALELDDSALYLCASSSYKPLAGVGNEQFFGPGTRLTVL.

The chain uses TRBV7-2 and TRBJ1-1; D is unresolved. The V end lost 4 bases, the J end lost 4 bases, and 16 bases lay between the germline ends. The V gene's germline CDR1 is SGHTA and CDR2 FQGNSA. This CDR3 is built from 15 residues. CDR3 coding DNA: TGTGCCAGCAGCTATAATCAGGCCCGATCCACTGAAGCTTTCTTT. It is translated as CASSYNQARSTEAFF.

The gene calls are TRBV12-3 or TRBV12-4 and TRBJ2-3; D might be TRBD1 (5 bases). The CDR3 spans 10 residues. V lost 8 bases and J lost 6, with 6 bases in between. The CDR3 is CASGADTQYF. The CDR3 DNA is TGTGCCAGCGGGGCCGATACGCAGTATTTT.

Written as DNA, the CDR3 is TGTGCCAGCAGGGCCCCGGGTCAGGGCACCGGGGAGCTGTTTTTT. Amino acids: CASRAPGQGTGELFF. The V and J genes are TRBV7-9 and TRBJ2-2, with D maybe TRBD1 (5 bases). CDR3 length: 15 amino acids. V lost 6 bases, J lost 4 bases, and 15 bases lay in between. Germline-derived CDR1 and CDR2 are SEHNR and FQNEAQ (reference sequence).

The chain recombines TRBV3-1 (or the pseudogene TRBV3-2) with TRBJ2-1, with a weak D call TRBD2 (5 bases). The CDR3 has 17 amino acids. Per the germline V gene, CDR1 is LGHDT and CDR2 is YNNKEL (reference sequence). Trimming shortened V by 2 bases and J by 1 base, and 15 bases separated the two germline ends. The CDR3: CASSQSRGRGSYNEQFF. Here the CDR3 DNA reads TGTGCCAGCAGCCAAAGCAGAGGTCGGGGTTCCTACAATGAGCAGTTCTTC.

The rearrangement uses TRBV7-9 and TRBJ2-2; 8 nucleotides match TRBD2. The CDR3 runs to 15 residues. V shed 5 bases, J shed 6 bases, and the junction held 8 bases outside the gene matches. The germline CDR1 and CDR2 sequences are SEHNR and FQNEAQ (reference sequence). The CDR3 coding sequence is TGTGCCAGCAGCCCCCGGACTAGCCCCCCCGGGGAGCTGTTTTTT. Protein product: CASSPRTSPPGELFF.